A selection of T cell receptor beta chains follows, all from one sample in a study of T cell responses to AZD1222 COVID-19 vaccine. Sequenced by immunoSEQ multiplex PCR; TCRdb stores in-frame clones only, minus some. The sample includes 150,000 to 200,000 clones, around 90% seen only once; the top ten take roughly 6%. Source: peripheral blood, taken on day 0 of AZD1222 vaccination. Every receptor here comes from an adult in good health. The CDR3 runs from the conserved cysteine through the conserved F or W. A D gene is named only where the DNA matches it firmly. Size tells how often a clone was seen (once, few, many) or the class of an expanded clone, and some rows leave it out.

v_gene	d_gene	abundance	j_gene	CDR3nt	CDR3aa
TRBV7-9	TRBD1	-	TRBJ1-1	TGTGCCAGCACCGCGGACAGGGCCGGCACTGAAGCTTTCTTT	CASTADRAGTEAFF
TRBV5-8	TRBD2	-	TRBJ2-1	TGTGCCAGCAGCTTTGAGGGTCTGGGACTAGCGATTTACAATGAGCAGTTCTTC	CASSFEGLGLAIYNEQFF
TRBV30	-	-	TRBJ1-5	TGTGCCTGGAGTGATGGCAGGGGTTTTAATCAGCCCCAGCATTTT	CAWSDGRGFNQPQHF
TRBV24-1	-	-	TRBJ2-3	TGTGCCACCAGTGGCCCAGACACAGATACGCAGTATTTT	CATSGPDTDTQYF
TRBV19	TRBD1	once	TRBJ2-6	TGTGCCAGTAGAGGGGGCCCCGGGACAGCGTATGACTTTGGGGCCAACGTCCTGACTTTC	CASRGGPGTAYDFGANVLTF
TRBV28	-	-	TRBJ1-2	TGTGCCAGCAGTTTTAAGTCCCGGGGACATGGCTACACCTTC	CASSFKSRGHGYTF
TRBV15	-	-	TRBJ1-4	TGTGCCACCAGACCGGCCAGGGTAGGGGAAAAACTGTTTTTT	CATRPARVGEKLFF
TRBV19	TRBD1	-	TRBJ2-7	TGTGCCAGTAGGAAGGACAGGGCTGGCGAGCAGTACTTC	CASRKDRAGEQYF
TRBV12-3/TRBV12-4	-	few	TRBJ1-2	TGTGCCAGCAGTCCCCACTGGGTTGCGGGCTACACCTTC	CASSPHWVAGYTF
TRBV7-9	-	-	TRBJ2-3	TGTGCCGGGGCCCGGACTCGAGACACAGATACGCAGTATTTT	CAGARTRDTDTQYF
TRBV5-4	-	-	TRBJ1-4	TGTGCCAGCAGCTCACACTTGAGGGGAGTCGGTGAAAAACTGTTTTTT	CASSSHLRGVGEKLFF
TRBV14	TRBD1	-	TRBJ2-2	TGTGCCAGCAGCCAAGTTGCAGGGGGTACCGGGGAGCTGTTTTTT	CASSQVAGGTGELFF